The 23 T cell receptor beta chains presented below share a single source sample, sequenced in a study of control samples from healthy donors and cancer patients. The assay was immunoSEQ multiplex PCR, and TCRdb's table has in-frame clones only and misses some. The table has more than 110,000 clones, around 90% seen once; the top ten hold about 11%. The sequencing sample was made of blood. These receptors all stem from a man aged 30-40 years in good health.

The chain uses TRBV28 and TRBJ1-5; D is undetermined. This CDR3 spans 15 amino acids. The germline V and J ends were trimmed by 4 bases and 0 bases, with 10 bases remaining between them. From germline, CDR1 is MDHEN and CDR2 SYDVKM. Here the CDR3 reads CASSSTDTSNQPQHF. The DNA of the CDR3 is TGTGCCAGCAGTTCTACAGACACTAGCAATCAGCCCCAGCATTTT.

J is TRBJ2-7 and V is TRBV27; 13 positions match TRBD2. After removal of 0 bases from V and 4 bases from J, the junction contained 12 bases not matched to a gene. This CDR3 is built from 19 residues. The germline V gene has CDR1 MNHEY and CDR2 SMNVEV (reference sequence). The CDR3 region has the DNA TGTGCCAGCAGTTTATCAGGACTAGCGGGAGAGGGCTTTGATTACGAGCAGTACTTC. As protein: CASSLSGLAGEGFDYEQYF.

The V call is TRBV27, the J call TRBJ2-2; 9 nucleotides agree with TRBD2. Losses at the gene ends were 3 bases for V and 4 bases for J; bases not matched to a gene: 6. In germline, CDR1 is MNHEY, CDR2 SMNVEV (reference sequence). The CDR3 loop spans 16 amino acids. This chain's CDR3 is CASSFGGRAPTGELFF. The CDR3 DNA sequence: TGTGCCAGCAGTTTCGGCGGGAGGGCCCCCACCGGGGAGCTGTTTTTT.

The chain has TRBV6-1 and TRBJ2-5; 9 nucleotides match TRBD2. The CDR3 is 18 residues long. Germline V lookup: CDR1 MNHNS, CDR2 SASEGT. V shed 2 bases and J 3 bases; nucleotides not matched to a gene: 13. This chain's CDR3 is CASSELSVAGVSKETQYF. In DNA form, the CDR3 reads TGTGCCAGCAGTGAACTTAGTGTAGCGGGAGTCTCAAAAGAGACCCAGTACTTC.

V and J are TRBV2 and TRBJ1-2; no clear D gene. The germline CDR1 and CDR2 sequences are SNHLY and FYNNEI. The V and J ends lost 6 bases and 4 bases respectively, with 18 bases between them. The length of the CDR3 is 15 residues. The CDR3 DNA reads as TGTGCCAGCAGAGACACAGCTTTCTCTGGCTATGGCTACACCTTC. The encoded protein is CASRDTAFSGYGYTF.

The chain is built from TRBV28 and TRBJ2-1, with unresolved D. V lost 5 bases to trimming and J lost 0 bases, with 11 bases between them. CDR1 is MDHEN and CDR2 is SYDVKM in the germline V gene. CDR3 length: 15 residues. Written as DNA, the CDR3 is TGTGCCAGCAGTATCCGACCAAGCTCCTACAATGAGCAGTTCTTC. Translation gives CASSIRPSSYNEQFF.

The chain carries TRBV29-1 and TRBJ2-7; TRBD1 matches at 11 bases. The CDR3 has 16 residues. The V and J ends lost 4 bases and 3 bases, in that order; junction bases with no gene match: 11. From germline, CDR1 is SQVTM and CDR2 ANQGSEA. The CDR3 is CSVVSGRGTGGYEQYF. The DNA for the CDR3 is TGCAGCGTTGTTAGCGGTCGCGGGACAGGGGGCTACGAGCAGTACTTC.

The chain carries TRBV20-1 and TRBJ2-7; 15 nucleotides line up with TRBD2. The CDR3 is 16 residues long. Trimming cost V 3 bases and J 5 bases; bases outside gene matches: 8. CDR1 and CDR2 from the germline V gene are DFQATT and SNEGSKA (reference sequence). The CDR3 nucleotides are TGCAGTGCTAGTGGGGGACTAGCGGGAGGTATCCACGAGCAGTACTTC. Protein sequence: CSASGGLAGGIHEQYF.

Written as DNA, the CDR3 is TGTGCCAGCAGCAAAGGGGGACTAGCGGGAGTCGTTTGTCACGGGGAGCTGTTTTTT. Translated, it gives CASSKGGLAGVVCHGELFF. V gene TRBV21-1 combines with J gene TRBJ2-2; whether TRBD2, the table's D call, matches the DNA was not checked. TRBV21-1 is assigned pseudogene status. The CDR3 contains 19 residues.

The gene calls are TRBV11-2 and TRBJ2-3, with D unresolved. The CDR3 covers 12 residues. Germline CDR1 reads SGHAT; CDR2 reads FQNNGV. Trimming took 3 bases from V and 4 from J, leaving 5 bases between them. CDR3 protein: CASSFRPDTQYF. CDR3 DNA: TGTGCCAGCAGCTTCCGTCCAGATACGCAGTATTTT.

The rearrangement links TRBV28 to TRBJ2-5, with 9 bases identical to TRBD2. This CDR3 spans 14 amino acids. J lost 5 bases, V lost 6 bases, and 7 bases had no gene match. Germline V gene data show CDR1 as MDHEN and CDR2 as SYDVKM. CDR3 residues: CASSKGGREETQYF. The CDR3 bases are TGTGCCAGCAGCAAGGGCGGGAGGGAGGAGACCCAGTACTTC.

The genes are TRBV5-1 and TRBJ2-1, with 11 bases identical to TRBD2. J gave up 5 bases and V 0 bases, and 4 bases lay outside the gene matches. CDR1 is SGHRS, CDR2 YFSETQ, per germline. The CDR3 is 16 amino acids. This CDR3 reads CASSLVAGGAHNEQFF. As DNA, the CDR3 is TGCGCCAGCAGCTTGGTAGCGGGAGGGGCGCACAATGAGCAGTTCTTC. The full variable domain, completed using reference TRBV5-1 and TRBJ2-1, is KAGVTQTPRYLIKTRGQQVTLSCSPISGHRSVSWYQQTPGQGLQFLFEYFSETQRNKGNFPGRFSGRQFSNSRSEMNVSTLELGDSALYLCASSLVAGGAHNEQFFGPGTRLTVL.

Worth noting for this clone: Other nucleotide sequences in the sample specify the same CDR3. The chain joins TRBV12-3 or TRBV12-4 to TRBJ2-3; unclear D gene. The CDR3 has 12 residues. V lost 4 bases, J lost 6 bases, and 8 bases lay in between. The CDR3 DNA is TGTGCCAGCAGTTCAGGTCGGGATACGCAGTATTTT. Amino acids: CASSSGRDTQYF.

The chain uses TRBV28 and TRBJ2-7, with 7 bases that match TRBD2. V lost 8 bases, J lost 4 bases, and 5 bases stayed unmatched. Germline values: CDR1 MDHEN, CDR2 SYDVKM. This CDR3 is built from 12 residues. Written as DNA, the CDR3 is TGTGCCAGCCAGAGCGGGAAGTACGAGCAGTACTTC. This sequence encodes CASQSGKYEQYF. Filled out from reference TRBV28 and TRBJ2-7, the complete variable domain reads DVKVTQSSRYLVKRTGEKVFLECVQDMDHENMFWYRQDPGLGLRLIYFSYDVKMKEKGDIPEGYSVSREKKERFSLILESASTNQTSMYLCASQSGKYEQYFGPGTRLTVT.

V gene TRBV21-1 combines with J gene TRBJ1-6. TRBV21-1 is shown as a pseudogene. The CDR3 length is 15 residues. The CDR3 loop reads CASTSAILYNSPLHF. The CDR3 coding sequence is TGTGCCAGCACCTCAGCGATACTTTATAATTCACCCCTCCACTTT.

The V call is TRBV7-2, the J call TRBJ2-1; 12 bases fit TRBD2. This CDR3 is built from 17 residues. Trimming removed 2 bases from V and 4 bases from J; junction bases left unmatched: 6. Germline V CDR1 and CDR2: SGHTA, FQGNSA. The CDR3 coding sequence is TGTGCCAGCAGCTTACTAGCGGGAGGGCTCGTTTACAATGAGCAGTTCTTC. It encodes CASSLLAGGLVYNEQFF.

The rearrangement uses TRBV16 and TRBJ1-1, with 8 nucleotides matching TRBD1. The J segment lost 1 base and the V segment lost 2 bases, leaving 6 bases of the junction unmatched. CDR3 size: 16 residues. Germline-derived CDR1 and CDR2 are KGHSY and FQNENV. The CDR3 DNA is TGTGCCAGCAGCCAACTTCGTGGACAGGGGAACACTGAAGCTTTCTTT. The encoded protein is CASSQLRGQGNTEAFF.

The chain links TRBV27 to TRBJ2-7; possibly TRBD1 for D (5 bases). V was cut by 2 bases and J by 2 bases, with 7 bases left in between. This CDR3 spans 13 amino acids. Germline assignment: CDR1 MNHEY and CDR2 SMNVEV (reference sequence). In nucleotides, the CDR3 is TGTGCCAGCAGTTTAGGCAGGGCCTACGAGCAGTACTTC. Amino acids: CASSLGRAYEQYF.

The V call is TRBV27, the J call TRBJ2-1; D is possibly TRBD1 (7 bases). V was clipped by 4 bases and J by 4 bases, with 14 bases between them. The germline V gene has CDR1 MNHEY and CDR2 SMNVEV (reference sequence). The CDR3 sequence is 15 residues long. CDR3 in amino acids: CASSYDRAGYNEQFF. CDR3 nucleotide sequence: TGTGCCAGCAGTTACGACAGGGCGGGGTACAATGAGCAGTTCTTC.

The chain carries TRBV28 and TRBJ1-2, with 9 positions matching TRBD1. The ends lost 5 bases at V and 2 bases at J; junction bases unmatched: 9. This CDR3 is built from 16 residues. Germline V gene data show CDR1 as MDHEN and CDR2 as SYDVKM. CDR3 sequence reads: CASSLTDRGHNYGYTF. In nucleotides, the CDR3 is TGTGCCAGCAGTCTCACGGACAGGGGACACAACTATGGCTACACCTTC.

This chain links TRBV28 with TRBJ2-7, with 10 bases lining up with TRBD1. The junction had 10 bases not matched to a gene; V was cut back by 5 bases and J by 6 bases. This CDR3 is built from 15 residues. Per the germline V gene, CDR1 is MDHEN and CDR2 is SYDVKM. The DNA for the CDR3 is TGTGCCAGCAGTCCAGCTAGGGACAGGGGCTTCGAGCAGTACTTC. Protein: CASSPARDRGFEQYF. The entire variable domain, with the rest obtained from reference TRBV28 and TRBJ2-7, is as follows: DVKVTQSSRYLVKRTGEKVFLECVQDMDHENMFWYRQDPGLGLRLIYFSYDVKMKEKGDIPEGYSVSREKKERFSLILESASTNQTSMYLCASSPARDRGFEQYFGPGTRLTVT.

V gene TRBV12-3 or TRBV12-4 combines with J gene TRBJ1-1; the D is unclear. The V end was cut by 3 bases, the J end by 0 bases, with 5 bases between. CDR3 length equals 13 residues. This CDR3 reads CASSFSLNTEAFF. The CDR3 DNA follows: TGTGCCAGCAGTTTTTCTCTGAACACTGAAGCTTTCTTT.

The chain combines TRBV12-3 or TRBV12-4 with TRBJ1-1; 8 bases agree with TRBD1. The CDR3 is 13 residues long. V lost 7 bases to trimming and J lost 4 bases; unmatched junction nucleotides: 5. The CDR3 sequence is CASTIGQGTEAFF. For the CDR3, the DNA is TGTGCCAGCACCATTGGACAGGGCACTGAAGCTTTCTTT.